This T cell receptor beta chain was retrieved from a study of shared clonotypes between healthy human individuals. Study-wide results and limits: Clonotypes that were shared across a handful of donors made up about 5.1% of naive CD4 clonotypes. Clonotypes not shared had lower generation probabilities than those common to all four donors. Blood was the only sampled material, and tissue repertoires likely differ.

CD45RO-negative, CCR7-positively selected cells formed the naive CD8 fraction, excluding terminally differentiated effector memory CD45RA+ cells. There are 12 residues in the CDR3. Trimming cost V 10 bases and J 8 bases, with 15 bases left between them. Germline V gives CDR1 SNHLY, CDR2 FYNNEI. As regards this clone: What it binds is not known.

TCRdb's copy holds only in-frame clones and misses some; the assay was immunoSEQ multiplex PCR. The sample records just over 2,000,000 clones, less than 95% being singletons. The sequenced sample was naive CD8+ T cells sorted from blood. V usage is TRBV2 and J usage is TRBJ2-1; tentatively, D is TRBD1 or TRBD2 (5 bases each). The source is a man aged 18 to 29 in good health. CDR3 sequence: CATYVGTHEQFF. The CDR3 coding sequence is TGTGCCACGTACGTGGGGACCCATGAGCAGTTCTTC. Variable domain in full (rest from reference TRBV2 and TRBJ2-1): EPEVTQTPSHQVTQMGQEVILRCVPISNHLYFYWYRQILGQKVEFLVSFYNNEISEKSEIFDDQFSVERPDGSNFTLKIRSTKLEDSAMYFCATYVGTHEQFFGPGTRLTVL.